The T cell receptor (beta chain) under discussion was sequenced for a study of regulatory T cells in long-lasting Graves disease. This clonotype occurred many times. Through Arm-PCR of CDR3 regions and iRepertoire HTBI primers, TCR beta libraries were built. TCRdb reprocessed the multiplex PCR reads with MiXCR, giving one entry per CDR3 protein. The sample holds hundreds of thousands of distinct CDR3 sequences; approximately 15% are singletons and the top ten take roughly a tenth. Indicated time point: newly diagnosed GD, antithyroid drugs for less than 3 months. Construction of the TCR library relied on RNA isolated from PBMCs. The CDR3 consists of 16 residues. With V trimmed by 6 bases and J by 0 bases, 4 bases remained unmatched. Per the germline V gene, CDR1 is SNHLY and CDR2 is FYNNEI. The same sample was also studied in work on T cells in Graves' hyperthyroidism and ophthalmopathy.

The source of this sequence is a man aged 30 to 45 with Graves disease. The rearrangement links TRBV2 to TRBJ1-6, with 8 bases that match TRBD1. Source: peripheral blood mononuclear cells (PBMCs), taken at new diagnosis, from a patient treated with antithyroid drugs. CDR3 region: CASREDRVSYNSPLHF. Written as DNA, the CDR3 is TGTGCCAGCAGAGAGGACAGGGTCTCCTATAATTCACCCCTCCACTTT.